This record concerns one TCR beta chain sequence. Primers for the PCR totalled 60 Vbeta and 13 Jbeta. Libraries were prepared by immunoSEQ multiplex PCR; TCRdb keeps only in-frame clonotypes and omits some of them. Among 200,000 to 300,000 clones listed, over 70% were seen once. This sample is drawn from a study of cytomegalovirus exposure and HLA in healthy donors. Losses at the gene ends were 1 base for V and 8 bases for J; bases not matched to a gene: 3. The CDR3 has 14 amino acids. The V gene's germline CDR1 is MGHDK and CDR2 SYGVNS. Sequencing used PBMCs. This sequence joins TRBV25-1 and TRBJ1-4; TRBD1 aligns across 8 bases. The source of this sequence is a woman in her fifties or sixties in good health and CMV-seropositive. The CDR3 here is CASSESGGGEKLFF. Written as DNA, the CDR3 is TGTGCCAGCAGTGAATCAGGGGGCGGCGAAAAACTGTTTTTT. The full variable domain, its missing parts supplied by reference TRBV25-1 and TRBJ1-4, is EADIYQTPRYLVIGTGKKITLECSQTMGHDKMYWYQQDPGMELHLIHYSYGVNSTEKGDLSSESTVSRIRTEHFPLTLESARPSHTSQYLCASSESGGGEKLFFGSGTQLSVL.